This T cell receptor (beta chain) was captured in a study of molecular identifiers for immune sequencing clone quantification. Study context: The replicates split RNA from around 18,000 or 91,000 naive CD8 cells five ways and sequenced four.

With regard to this clonotype: Mismatch with germline at one junction end may stem from a read error.

TCRdb processed the PCR reads anew with MiXCR; each CDR3 protein has one entry. The data contain 490,000 or so distinct CDR3 sequences, 20% to 25% of them singletons. The germline V gene encodes CDR1 SQVTM and CDR2 ANQGSEA. The CDR3 length is 11 residues. The TCR comes from a human donor in good health. Some libraries in this study had Jurkat cell RNA spiked in. V is TRBV29-1 and J is TRBJ1-1; D is ambiguous. Sequencing used naive CD8+ T cells from blood, with Jurkat cell RNA spiked in. As to subset: FACS-sorted CD8+CD4-CCR7+CD45RA+ naive T cells. CDR3 sequence reads: CSVEANTEVFF. CDR3 sequence (DNA): TGTAGCGTTGAGGCGAACACTGAAGTTTTCTTT.